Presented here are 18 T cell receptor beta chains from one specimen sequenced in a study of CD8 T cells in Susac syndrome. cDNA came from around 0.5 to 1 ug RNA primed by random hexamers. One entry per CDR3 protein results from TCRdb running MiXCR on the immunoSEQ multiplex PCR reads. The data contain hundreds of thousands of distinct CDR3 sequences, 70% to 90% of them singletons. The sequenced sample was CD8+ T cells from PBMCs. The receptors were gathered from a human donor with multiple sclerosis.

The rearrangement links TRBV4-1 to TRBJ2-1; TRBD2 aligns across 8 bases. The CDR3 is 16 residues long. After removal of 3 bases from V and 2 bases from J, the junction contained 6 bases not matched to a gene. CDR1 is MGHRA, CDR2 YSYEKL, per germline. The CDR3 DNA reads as TGCGCCAGCAGCCAGGGAAGCGGGGGAGCCTACAATGAGCAGTTCTTC. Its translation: CASSQGSGGAYNEQFF.

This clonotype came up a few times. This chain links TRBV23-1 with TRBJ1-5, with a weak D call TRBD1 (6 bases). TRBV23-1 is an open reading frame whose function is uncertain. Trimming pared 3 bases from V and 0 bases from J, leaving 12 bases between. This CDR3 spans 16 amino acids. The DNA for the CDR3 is TGCGCCAGCAGTCACTCCGACAGGTTTAGCAATCAGCCCCAGCATTTT. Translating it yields CASSHSDRFSNQPQHF.

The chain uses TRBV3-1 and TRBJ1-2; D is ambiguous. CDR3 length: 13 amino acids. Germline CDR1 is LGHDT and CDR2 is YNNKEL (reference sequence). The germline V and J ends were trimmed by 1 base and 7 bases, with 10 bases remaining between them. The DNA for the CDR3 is TGTGCCAGCAGCCAAGTTGATGATTTTGGCTACACCTTC. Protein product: CASSQVDDFGYTF.

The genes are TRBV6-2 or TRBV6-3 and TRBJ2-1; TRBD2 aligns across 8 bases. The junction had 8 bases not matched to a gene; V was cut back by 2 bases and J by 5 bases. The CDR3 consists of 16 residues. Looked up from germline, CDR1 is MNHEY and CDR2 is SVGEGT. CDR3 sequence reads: CASSYPGREDHNEQFF. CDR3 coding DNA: TGTGCCAGCAGTTACCCGGGGCGGGAGGATCACAATGAGCAGTTCTTC.

The CDR3 sequence is CASSLERGPSTDTQYF. The CDR3 bases are TGTGCCAGCAGCTTAGAGAGGGGGCCTAGCACAGATACGCAGTATTTT. The J gene is TRBJ2-3, the V gene TRBV7-8; TRBD1 agrees at 7 bases. J lost 0 bases, V lost 1 base, and 4 bases had no gene match. The CDR3 extends over 16 amino acids. Germline V gives CDR1 SGHVS, CDR2 FQNEAQ.

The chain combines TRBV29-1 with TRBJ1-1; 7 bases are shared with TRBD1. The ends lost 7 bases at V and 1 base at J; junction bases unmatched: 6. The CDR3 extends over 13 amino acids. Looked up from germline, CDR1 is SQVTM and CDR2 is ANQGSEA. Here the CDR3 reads CSAVGTENTEAFF. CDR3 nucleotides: TGCAGCGCCGTCGGGACAGAGAACACTGAAGCTTTCTTT.

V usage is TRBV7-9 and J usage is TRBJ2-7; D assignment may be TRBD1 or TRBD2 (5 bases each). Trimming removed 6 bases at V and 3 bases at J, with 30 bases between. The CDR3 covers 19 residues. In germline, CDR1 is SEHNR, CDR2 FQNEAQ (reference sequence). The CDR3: CASSYTGTGILRSVYEQYF. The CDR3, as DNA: TGTGCCAGCAGTTACACCGGGACCGGGATACTTAGGTCAGTCTACGAGCAGTACTTC.

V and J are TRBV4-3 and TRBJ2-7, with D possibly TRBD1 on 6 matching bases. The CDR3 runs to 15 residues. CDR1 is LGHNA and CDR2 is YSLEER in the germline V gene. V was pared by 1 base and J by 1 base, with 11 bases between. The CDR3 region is CASSQVQDSSYEQYF. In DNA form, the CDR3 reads TGCGCCAGCAGCCAAGTACAGGACAGTTCCTACGAGCAGTACTTC.

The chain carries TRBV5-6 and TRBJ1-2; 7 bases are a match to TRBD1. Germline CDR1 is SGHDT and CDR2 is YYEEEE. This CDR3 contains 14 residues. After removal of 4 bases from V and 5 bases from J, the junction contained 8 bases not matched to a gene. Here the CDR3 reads CASSRGTERYGYTF. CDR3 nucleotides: TGTGCCAGCAGCAGAGGGACAGAACGTTATGGCTACACCTTC.

DNA of the CDR3: TGCAGCGTTGAAATAGGGCCCACTGAAGCTTTCTTT. Translated, it gives CSVEIGPTEAFF. This chain links TRBV29-1 with TRBJ1-1; no reliable D call. The CDR3 contains 12 residues. With 2 bases removed from V and 4 bases from J, the gap between germline ends came to 8 bases. Looked up from germline, CDR1 is SQVTM and CDR2 is ANQGSEA.

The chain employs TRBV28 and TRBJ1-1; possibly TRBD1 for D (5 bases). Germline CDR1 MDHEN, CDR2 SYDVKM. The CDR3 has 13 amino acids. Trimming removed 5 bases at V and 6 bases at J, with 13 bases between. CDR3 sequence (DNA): TGTGCCAGCAGTCCCAGGGTTTTGGCTGAAGCTTTCTTT. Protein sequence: CASSPRVLAEAFF.

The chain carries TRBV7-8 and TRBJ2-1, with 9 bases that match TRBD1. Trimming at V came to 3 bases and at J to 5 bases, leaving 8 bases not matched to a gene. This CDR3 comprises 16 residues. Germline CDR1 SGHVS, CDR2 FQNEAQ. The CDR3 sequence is CASSFWGQGTHNEQFF. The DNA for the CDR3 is TGTGCCAGCAGCTTTTGGGGACAGGGTACCCACAATGAGCAGTTCTTC.

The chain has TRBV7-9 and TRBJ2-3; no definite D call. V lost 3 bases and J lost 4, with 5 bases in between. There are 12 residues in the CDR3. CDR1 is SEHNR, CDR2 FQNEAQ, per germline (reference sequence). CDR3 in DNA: TGTGCCAGCAGCTTCAGCGCAGATACGCAGTATTTT. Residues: CASSFSADTQYF.

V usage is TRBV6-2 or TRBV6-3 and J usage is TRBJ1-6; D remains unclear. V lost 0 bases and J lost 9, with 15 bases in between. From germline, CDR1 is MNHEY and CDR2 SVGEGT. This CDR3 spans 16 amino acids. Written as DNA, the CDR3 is TGTGCCAGCAGTTACTCCGGGGAAAGGCTCGCTTCACCCCTCCACTTT. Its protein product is CASSYSGERLASPLHF.

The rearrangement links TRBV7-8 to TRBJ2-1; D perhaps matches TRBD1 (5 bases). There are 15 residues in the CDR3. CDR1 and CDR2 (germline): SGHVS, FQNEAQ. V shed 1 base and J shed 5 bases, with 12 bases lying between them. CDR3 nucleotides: TGTGCCAGCAGCTTAGACTTGACAGTCAACAATGAGCAGTTCTTC. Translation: CASSLDLTVNNEQFF.

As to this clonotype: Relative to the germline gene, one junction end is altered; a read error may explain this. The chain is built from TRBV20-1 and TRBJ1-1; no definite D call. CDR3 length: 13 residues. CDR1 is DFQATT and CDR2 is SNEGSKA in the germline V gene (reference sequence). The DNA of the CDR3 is TGCAGTGCTAACCGGGTCATGAACACTGAAGCCTTCTTT. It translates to CSANRVMNTEAFF.

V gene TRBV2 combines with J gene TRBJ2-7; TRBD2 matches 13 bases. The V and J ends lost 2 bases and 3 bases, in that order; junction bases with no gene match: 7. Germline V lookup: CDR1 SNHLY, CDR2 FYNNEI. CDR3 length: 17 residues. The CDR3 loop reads CASSETKGLAGIYEQYF. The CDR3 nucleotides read TGTGCCAGCAGTGAAACCAAGGGACTAGCGGGGATCTACGAGCAGTACTTC. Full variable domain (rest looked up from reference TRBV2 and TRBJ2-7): EPEVTQTPSHQVTQMGQEVILRCVPISNHLYFYWYRQILGQKVEFLVSFYNNEISEKSEIFDDQFSVERPDGSNFTLKIRSTKLEDSAMYFCASSETKGLAGIYEQYFGPGTRLTVT.

The CDR3 nucleotides are TGTGCCAGCAGTGAATGGGACAGGGAGGATGAGCAGTTCTTC. It translates to CASSEWDREDEQFF. The chain joins TRBV2 to TRBJ2-1; 9 nucleotides line up with TRBD1. Germline V lookup: CDR1 SNHLY, CDR2 FYNNEI. The CDR3 has 14 amino acids. J was trimmed by 8 bases and V by 2 bases; bases with no gene match: 4.